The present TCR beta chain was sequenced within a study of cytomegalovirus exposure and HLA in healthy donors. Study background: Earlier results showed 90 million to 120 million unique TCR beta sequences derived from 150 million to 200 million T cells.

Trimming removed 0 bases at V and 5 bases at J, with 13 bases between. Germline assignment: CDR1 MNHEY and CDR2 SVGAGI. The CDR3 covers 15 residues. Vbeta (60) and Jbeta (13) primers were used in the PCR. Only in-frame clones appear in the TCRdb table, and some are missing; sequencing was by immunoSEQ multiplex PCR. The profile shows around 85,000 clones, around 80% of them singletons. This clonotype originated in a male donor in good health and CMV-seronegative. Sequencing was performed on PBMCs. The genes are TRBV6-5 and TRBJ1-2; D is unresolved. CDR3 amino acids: CASSYSREREYGYTF. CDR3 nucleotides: TGTGCCAGCAGTTACTCACGGGAAAGGGAGTATGGCTACACCTTC.